Listed below are T cell receptor beta chains from one sample, sequenced in a study of beta chain features in type 1 diabetes. Produced via immunoSEQ multiplex PCR; TCRdb's table is partial and in-frame only. The table includes more than 300,000 clones, approximately 8.2% detected once. Material: central memory CD4+ T cells from blood. The receptor source for this set is a woman between 18 and 30 years old in good health. Each CDR3 is given with its conserved first and last residue. D genes are given only for firm matches. Clone size is stated in some rows and not others, as once, few, many or a class when expanded.

many	12	TRBV10-3	TRBJ2-1	NA	TGTGCCATCAGTGTTGGAGGGAATGAGCAGTTCTTC	CAISVGGNEQFF
NA	14	TRBV7-3	TRBJ2-2	TRBD2	TGTGCCAGCACTAGCGGGAGTGGTACCGGGGAGCTGTTTTTT	CASTSGSGTGELFF
few	15	TRBV5-1	TRBJ2-6	NA	TGCGCCAGCAGCTTGGCCGTAGCTGGGGCCAACGTCCTGACTTTC	CASSLAVAGANVLTF
few	15	TRBV7-3	TRBJ2-1	NA	TGTGCCAGCAGCCCCGGGGCCGGGAGCTACAATGAGCAGTTCTTC	CASSPGAGSYNEQFF
few	14	TRBV5-1	TRBJ2-1	TRBD1	TGCGCCAGCAGCTTGGCCGACAGGGTAGGTGAGCAGTTCTTC	CASSLADRVGEQFF
few	14	TRBV27	TRBJ2-5	TRBD1	TGTGCCAGCAGTCCCCCTGGACAGGGGAAGACCCAGTACTTC	CASSPPGQGKTQYF
NA	18	TRBV19	TRBJ2-6	NA	TGTGCCAGTAGCAGGGATCTAGGGGGGGGTTCTGGGGCCAACGTCCTGACTTTC	CASSRDLGGGSGANVLTF
few	11	TRBV28	TRBJ2-1	NA	TGTGCCAGCAGGGAGGGGAATGAGCAGTTCTTC	CASREGNEQFF
few	13	TRBV2	TRBJ2-3	TRBD1	TGTGCCAGCAGTGGACAGGGAACAGATACGCAGTATTTT	CASSGQGTDTQYF
few	15	TRBV4-1	TRBJ2-7	TRBD2	TGCGCCAGCAGCCAAGCCGGCGGGAGTCCCTACGAGCAGTACTTC	CASSQAGGSPYEQYF
NA	15	TRBV7-2	TRBJ2-3	NA	TGTGCCAGCAGCTTAGCGCCAGGGTCGACAGATACGCAGTATTTT	CASSLAPGSTDTQYF
NA	13	TRBV2	TRBJ2-1	NA	TGTGCCAGCATATTAGGGTCTAACAATGAGCAGTTCTTC	CASILGSNNEQFF
few	15	TRBV6-5	TRBJ1-5	NA	TGTGCCAGCAGTTACTACAGGTCGAGCAATCAGCCCCAGCATTTT	CASSYYRSSNQPQHF
few	12	TRBV15	TRBJ2-7	NA	TGTGCCACCAGCCCCCTGGGCTACGAGCAGTACTTC	CATSPLGYEQYF
medium-sized	13	TRBV7-9	TRBJ2-1	TRBD2	TGTGCCAGCAGATATCTAGCGGACAATGAGCAGTTCTTC	CASRYLADNEQFF
many	13	TRBV5-1	TRBJ1-2	TRBD1	TGCGCCAGCAGCACTTTGACAGGGAATGGCTACACCTTC	CASSTLTGNGYTF
NA	14	TRBV5-1	TRBJ2-7	TRBD1	TGCGCCAGCAGCTCCGGGACAGGGCGAAGCGAGCAGTACTTC	CASSSGTGRSEQYF
few	10	TRBV20-1	TRBJ2-1	NA	TGCAGTTCCACCGAAGTGTCGCAGTTCTTC	CSSTEVSQFF
few	16	TRBV19	TRBJ2-5	TRBD2	TGTGCCAGTAGTATGGGACTAGCGGGGGCCCAAGAGACCCAGTACTTC	CASSMGLAGAQETQYF
many	18	TRBV10-3	TRBJ2-3	TRBD2	TGTGCCATCAGTGCCCCGCCCGGGACTAGCGGGAGGGGGGATACGCAGTATTTT	CAISAPPGTSGRGDTQYF
few	13	TRBV7-8	TRBJ2-1	NA	TGTGCCAGCAGCTGGACATTGGCCGGTGAGCAGTTCTTC	CASSWTLAGEQFF
few	13	TRBV7-8	TRBJ2-1	NA	TGTGCCAGCAGCTTAGCGGGTCGGGGTGAGCAGTTCTTC	CASSLAGRGEQFF
NA	17	TRBV7-3	TRBJ2-1	TRBD2	TGTGCCAGCAGCTTACGAAGGGGCGGGAGCTTGGACAATGAGCAGTTCTTC	CASSLRRGGSLDNEQFF
many	14	TRBV7-9	TRBJ2-3	NA	TGTGCCAGCAGCAAAGCCGGGGGAACAGATACGCAGTATTTT	CASSKAGGTDTQYF
few	18	TRBV7-2	TRBJ1-1	TRBD1	TGTGCCAGCAGCTTAGCGCTATACCCGGGACAGGGGAACACTGAAGCTTTCTTT	CASSLALYPGQGNTEAFF
many	15	TRBV11-2	TRBJ2-1	TRBD2	TGTGCCAGCAGCTTAACCGGGACTAGATTCGACGAGCAGTTCTTC	CASSLTGTRFDEQFF
many	13	TRBV6-1	TRBJ2-2	NA	TGTGCCAGCAGTGAAACGGGAGCCGGGGAGCTGTTTTTT	CASSETGAGELFF
NA	16	TRBV28	TRBJ2-1	NA	TGTGCCAGCAGGGGGACACAACCACCTCCTTACAATGAGCAGTTCTTC	CASRGTQPPPYNEQFF
few	15	TRBV6-5	TRBJ1-3	NA	TGTGCCAGCAGACGCACAGGGACTTCTGGAAACACCATATATTTT	CASRRTGTSGNTIYF
NA	16	TRBV5-1	TRBJ2-7	NA	TGCGCCAGCAGCTTGGCCTCTACCGATCGTTACTACGAGCAGTACTTC	CASSLASTDRYYEQYF
few	16	TRBV9	TRBJ1-5	NA	TGTGCCAGCAGCGTCGGACCGTACAATAGCAATCAGCCCCAGCATTTT	CASSVGPYNSNQPQHF
few	14	TRBV7-2	TRBJ1-5	TRBD1	TGTGCCAGCAGCGGGACAGCCTTCAATCAGCCCCAGCATTTT	CASSGTAFNQPQHF
few	17	TRBV5-6	TRBJ2-7	NA	TGTGCCAGCAGCCCCCTTAGGACGAGGAAGACCTCCTACGAGCAGTACTTC	CASSPLRTRKTSYEQYF
few	13	TRBV28	TRBJ2-4	NA	TGTGCCAGCACCCAGCTAGTTGGGAACATTCAGTACTTC	CASTQLVGNIQYF
NA	19	TRBV7-6	TRBJ2-1	TRBD2	TGTGCCAGCAGCCTCCACGTAGCGGGAGTAGGACGATCCTACAATGAGCAGTTCTTC	CASSLHVAGVGRSYNEQFF
few	15	TRBV7-2	TRBJ2-5	TRBD2	TGTGCCAGCAGCTCTAGGACTAGCGCTCAAGAGACCCAGTACTTC	CASSSRTSAQETQYF
few	15	TRBV9	TRBJ2-7	TRBD2	TGTGCCAGCAGCGTAGAGAGCGGGACGACCTACGAGCAGTACTTC	CASSVESGTTYEQYF